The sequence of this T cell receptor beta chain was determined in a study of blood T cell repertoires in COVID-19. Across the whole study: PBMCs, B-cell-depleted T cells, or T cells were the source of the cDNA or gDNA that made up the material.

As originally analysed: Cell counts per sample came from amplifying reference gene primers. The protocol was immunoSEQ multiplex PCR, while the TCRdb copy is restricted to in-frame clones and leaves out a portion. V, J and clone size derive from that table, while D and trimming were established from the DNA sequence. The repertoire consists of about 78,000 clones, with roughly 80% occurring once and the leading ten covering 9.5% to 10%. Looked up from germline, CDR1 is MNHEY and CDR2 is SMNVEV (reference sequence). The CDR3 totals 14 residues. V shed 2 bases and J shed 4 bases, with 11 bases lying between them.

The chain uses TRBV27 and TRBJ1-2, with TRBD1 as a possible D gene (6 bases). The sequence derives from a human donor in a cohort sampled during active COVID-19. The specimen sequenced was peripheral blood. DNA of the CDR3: TGTGCCAGCAGTTTAGGACAGCCACCCTATGGCTACACCTTC. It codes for CASSLGQPPYGYTF.